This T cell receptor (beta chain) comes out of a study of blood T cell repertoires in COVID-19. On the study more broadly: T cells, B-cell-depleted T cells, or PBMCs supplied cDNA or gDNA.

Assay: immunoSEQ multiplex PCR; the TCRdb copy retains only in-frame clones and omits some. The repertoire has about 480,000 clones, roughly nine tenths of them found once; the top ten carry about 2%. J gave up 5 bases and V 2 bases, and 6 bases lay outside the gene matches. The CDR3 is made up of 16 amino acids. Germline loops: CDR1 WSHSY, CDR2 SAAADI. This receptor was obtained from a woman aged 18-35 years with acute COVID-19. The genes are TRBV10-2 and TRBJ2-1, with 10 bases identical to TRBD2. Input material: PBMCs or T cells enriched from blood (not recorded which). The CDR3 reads CASSERASGSNNEQFF. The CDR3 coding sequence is TGCGCCAGCAGTGAGAGGGCTAGCGGGAGTAACAATGAGCAGTTCTTC.